This TCR beta chain derives from a study of human T cells and chemical hapten exposure. Study context: Skin on the upper inner arm, roughly 2 cm by roughly 2 cm in size, was sensitized with 2% DPC. Findings and limits, study-wide: Expanded TCR sets contained significantly more large CDR3 similarity clusters than controls.

The CDR3 is made up of 16 amino acids. The germline V gene has CDR1 DFQATT and CDR2 SNEGSKA (reference sequence). V shed 0 bases and J 4 bases; nucleotides not matched to a gene: 10. To note about this clonotype: As yet, its antigen is unknown.

TCRdb analysed the RACE reads with MiXCR anew, one entry per CDR3 protein. Seen here are 79,000 or so distinct CDR3 sequences, 32% observed once, and the top ten hold approximately 9.1%. Documented time point: patch test 1, 2 weeks after DPC sensitization. Stated treatment: therapeutic diphenylcyclopropenone sensitization with weekly scalp DPC. Someone pulled total RNA out of unfractionated whole blood. This clonotype was sampled from a man between 40 and 49 years old with alopecia areata. Some clones in this sample may be carry-over from other donors' samples. Specimen: whole blood, collected in connection with sensitization to the hapten diphenylcyclopropenone (DPC). The rearrangement links TRBV20-1 to TRBJ2-3, with 7 bases lining up with TRBD2. CDR3 nucleotide sequence: TGCAGTGCTAGAGATCCGGCAGGGAGGGGTCCAGATACGCAGTATTTT. Its protein product is CSARDPAGRGPDTQYF.